Each of the 27 T cell receptor beta chains below was sequenced from the same sample in a study of control samples from healthy donors and cancer patients. TCRdb keeps only in-frame clones here, not all; method: immunoSEQ multiplex PCR. The sample has about 170,000 clones, 91% seen once; the top ten hold about 2.1%. Sequenced input: blood. The receptors were gathered from a middle-aged woman in good health.

In nucleotides, the CDR3 is TGTGCCAGCTCACCCCGGGACGGGAACACTGAAGCTTTCTTT. Translating it yields CASSPRDGNTEAFF. The V gene is TRBV18, the J gene TRBJ1-1, with D maybe TRBD1 (5 bases). In germline, CDR1 is KGHSH, CDR2 LQKENI. This CDR3 spans 14 amino acids. V gave up 3 bases and J gave up 1 base, with 9 bases separating them.

This chain uses TRBV2 with TRBJ1-2; no clear D gene. The CDR3 contains 13 residues. Trimming removed 11 bases at V and 8 bases at J, with 21 bases between. CDR1 SNHLY and CDR2 FYNNEI come from the germline V gene. The CDR3 loop reads CACSSGPSGGYTF. CDR3 DNA: TGTGCCTGTTCGTCGGGCCCCTCGGGCGGCTACACCTTC. Filled out from reference TRBV2 and TRBJ1-2, the complete variable domain reads EPEVTQTPSHQVTQMGQEVILRCVPISNHLYFYWYRQILGQKVEFLVSFYNNEISEKSEIFDDQFSVERPDGSNFTLKIRSTKLEDSAMYFCACSSGPSGGYTFGSGTRLTVV.

This clone was counted a single time. The CDR3 spells CASSQDKESFNYGYTF. CDR3 bases: TGTGCCAGCAGCCAAGATAAGGAGTCATTTAACTATGGCTACACCTTC. The chain links TRBV3-1 (or the pseudogene TRBV3-2) to TRBJ1-2; D is ambiguous. This CDR3 is 16 amino acids long. The V end was cut by 0 bases, the J end by 1 base, with 12 bases between. CDR1 LGHDT and CDR2 YNNKEL come from the germline V gene (reference sequence).

The chain uses TRBV9 and TRBJ1-1; D is perhaps TRBD1 (6 bases). This CDR3 is 15 amino acids long. Trimming left V 0 bases short and J 0 bases short, with 9 bases between. The germline gives CDR1 SGDLS, CDR2 YYNGEE. CDR3 sequence reads: CASSVGGDMNTEAFF. CDR3 bases: TGTGCCAGCAGCGTAGGGGGGGACATGAACACTGAAGCTTTCTTT.

This clone has just one count. The rearrangement links TRBV12-5 to TRBJ1-4; 9 nucleotides match TRBD1. This CDR3 contains 14 residues. CDR1 is LGHNT, CDR2 FRNRAP, per germline. With V trimmed by 4 bases and J by 4 bases, 1 base remained unmatched. The CDR3 DNA follows: TGTGCTAGTGGTTGGGGACAGGGTAATGAAAAACTGTTTTTT. This sequence encodes CASGWGQGNEKLFF.

The chain is built from TRBV6-6 and TRBJ1-5; possible D gene TRBD1, 6 bases. The V gene lost 2 bases and the J gene lost 1 base, with 6 bases spanning the gap. Per germline, CDR1 MNHNY and CDR2 SVGAGI (reference sequence). The length of the CDR3 is 14 residues. The CDR3 here is CASSYQGSNQPQHF. DNA of the CDR3: TGTGCCAGCAGTTACCAGGGGAGCAATCAGCCCCAGCATTTT.

This rearrangement joins TRBV4-1 to TRBJ2-1; a weak D match, TRBD1 (5 bases). Germline CDR1 reads MGHRA; CDR2 reads YSYEKL. Trimming stripped 3 bases from V and 5 bases from J, with 20 bases between. This CDR3 is built from 17 residues. The CDR3 spells CASSHAPGFSLNNEQFF. DNA for the CDR3: TGCGCCAGCAGCCATGCCCCAGGGTTCTCATTAAACAATGAGCAGTTCTTC.

The chain joins TRBV20-1 to TRBJ2-4; maybe TRBD2 (5 bases). This CDR3 is built from 14 residues. Per germline, CDR1 DFQATT and CDR2 SNEGSKA (reference sequence). Trimming pared 3 bases from V and 2 bases from J, leaving 11 bases between. DNA for the CDR3: TGCAGTGCTAGTCCCCCGGGAACCAAAAACATTCAGTACTTC. Translation: CSASPPGTKNIQYF.

This clone was counted only a few times. V usage is TRBV11-2 and J usage is TRBJ1-2; D is uncertain. The CDR3 is 14 amino acids. Germline CDR1 is SGHAT and CDR2 is FQNNGV. V was pared by 5 bases and J by 0 bases, with 10 bases between. CDR3: CASSPGSSNYGYTF. The DNA of the CDR3 is TGTGCCAGCAGCCCCGGGAGTTCTAACTATGGCTACACCTTC.

The genes are TRBV11-2 and TRBJ1-1; D is unclear. Germline V gene data show CDR1 as SGHAT and CDR2 as FQNNGV. V lost 5 bases and J lost 1, with 11 bases in between. This CDR3 region has 14 residues. This chain's CDR3 is CASSRKGSNTEAFF. The DNA for the CDR3 is TGTGCCAGCAGCAGGAAAGGGTCGAACACTGAAGCTTTCTTT.

The rearrangement links TRBV5-1 to TRBJ2-5, with TRBD1 identical over 9 bases. V gave up 0 bases and J gave up 5 bases; unmatched junction bases: 8. The germline V gene encodes CDR1 SGHRS and CDR2 YFSETQ. This CDR3 spans 16 amino acids. The CDR3 bases are TGCGCCAGCAGCTTGGGCCCCGGGACAGGGTCGGAGACCCAGTACTTC. This sequence encodes CASSLGPGTGSETQYF. The full variable domain, completed using reference TRBV5-1 and TRBJ2-5, is KAGVTQTPRYLIKTRGQQVTLSCSPISGHRSVSWYQQTPGQGLQFLFEYFSETQRNKGNFPGRFSGRQFSNSRSEMNVSTLELGDSALYLCASSLGPGTGSETQYFGPGTRLLVL.

The CDR3 sequence: CASSFTFGYEQYF. Written as DNA, the CDR3 is TGCGCCAGCAGCTTTACCTTTGGCTACGAGCAGTACTTC. The chain recombines TRBV5-1 with TRBJ2-7; D is undetermined. V dropped 2 bases and J dropped 3 bases, with 9 bases sitting between them. Germline V gene data show CDR1 as SGHRS and CDR2 as YFSETQ. CDR3 size: 13 residues.

The chain couples TRBV5-8 to TRBJ2-5; D not resolved. The V and J ends lost 0 bases and 3 bases respectively, with 15 bases between them. Germline V lookup: CDR1 SGHTS, CDR2 YDEGEE. The CDR3 sequence is 16 residues long. CDR3 sequence reads: CASSLDSAVTEETQYF. Written as DNA, the CDR3 is TGTGCCAGCAGCTTGGACTCGGCGGTCACCGAAGAGACCCAGTACTTC.

The chain joins TRBV3-1 (or the pseudogene TRBV3-2) to TRBJ2-7; D not resolved. The CDR3 covers 11 residues. Germline loops: CDR1 LGHDT, CDR2 YNNKEL (reference sequence). V lost 2 bases, J lost 5 bases, and 4 bases lay in between. The CDR3 nucleotides read TGTGCCAGCAGCCAAAGAAACGAGCAGTACTTC. As protein: CASSQRNEQYF.

V and J are TRBV5-4 and TRBJ2-7; the match to TRBD2 covers 8 bases. V gave up 3 bases and J gave up 3 bases; unmatched junction bases: 5. There are 14 residues in the CDR3. Germline V gene lookup returns CDR1 SGHNT and CDR2 YYREEE (reference sequence). CDR3: CASSSGGGFYEQYF. The CDR3 coding sequence is TGTGCCAGCAGCTCCGGGGGGGGGTTCTACGAGCAGTACTTC. The entire variable domain, with the rest obtained from reference TRBV5-4 and TRBJ2-7, is as follows: ETGVTQSPTHLIKTRGQQVTLRCSSQSGHNTVSWYQQALGQGPQFIFQYYREEENGRGNFPPRFSGLQFPNYSSELNVNALELDDSALYLCASSSGGGFYEQYFGPGTRLTVT.

The chain links TRBV19 to TRBJ2-3; D gene ambiguous. With 1 base removed from V and 1 base from J, the gap between germline ends came to 6 bases. Germline V lookup: CDR1 LNHDA, CDR2 SQIVND (reference sequence). The CDR3 covers 14 residues. The CDR3 reads CASSIGSGTDTQYF. CDR3 in DNA: TGTGCCAGTAGTATAGGTTCGGGCACAGATACGCAGTATTTT.

Details on this clone: Other DNA sequences from this sample encode an identical CDR3 as well. The chain carries TRBV7-9 and TRBJ2-5, with D unresolved. The CDR3 contains 15 residues. CDR1 and CDR2 (germline): SEHNR, FQNEAQ (reference sequence). The V gene lost 1 base and the J gene lost 2 bases, with 11 bases spanning the gap. The CDR3 is CASSLGISDQETQYF. The CDR3 DNA sequence: TGTGCCAGCAGCTTAGGAATATCGGATCAAGAGACCCAGTACTTC.

V is TRBV12-5 and J is TRBJ2-2; 7 bases map to TRBD1. Unmatched junction bases numbered 8, after V lost 0 bases and J lost 4 bases. CDR1 and CDR2 from the germline V gene are LGHNT and FRNRAP. The CDR3 is 17 amino acids. The CDR3 sequence: CASGLVNRGRRTGELFF. As DNA, the CDR3 is TGTGCTAGTGGTTTGGTAAATAGGGGGCGCCGCACCGGGGAGCTGTTTTTT.

CDR3 nucleotides: TGTGCCAGCAGTCCGACAGGAAAGGAGCAGTACTTC. As protein: CASSPTGKEQYF. This rearrangement joins TRBV3-1 (or the pseudogene TRBV3-2) to TRBJ2-7, with D tentatively TRBD1 (6 bases). This CDR3 contains 12 residues. Between the trimmed V and J ends, which lost 6 bases and 7 bases, there was a span of 13 bases. Germline V CDR1 and CDR2: LGHDT, YNNKEL (reference sequence).

The rearrangement links TRBV29-1 to TRBJ1-1; D gene ambiguous. The CDR3 has 11 residues. Germline assignment: CDR1 SQVTM and CDR2 ANQGSEA. Trimming shortened V by 5 bases and J by 0 bases, and 4 bases separated the two germline ends. In nucleotides, the CDR3 is TGCAGCGTTTATGTGAACACTGAAGCTTTCTTT. Its protein is CSVYVNTEAFF. The full variable domain, in which reference TRBV29-1 and TRBJ1-1 provide the parts outside the CDR3, is SAVISQKPSRDICQRGTSLTIQCQVDSQVTMMFWYRQQPGQSLTLIATANQGSEATYESGFVIDKFPISRPNLTFSTLTVSNMSPEDSSIYLCSVYVNTEAFFGQGTRLTVV.

CDR3 region: CASSPGLAGGLSSYNEQFF. CDR3 nucleotide sequence: TGCGCCAGCAGCCCTGGACTAGCGGGGGGCCTGAGCTCCTACAATGAGCAGTTCTTC. V is TRBV4-1 and J is TRBJ2-1, with TRBD2 matching over 14 bases. This CDR3 spans 19 amino acids. The V gene end was trimmed by 4 bases and the J gene end by 0 bases; junction bases not matched to a gene: 8. Germline V CDR1 and CDR2: MGHRA, YSYEKL.

The chain couples TRBV5-1 to TRBJ1-3; a weak D match, TRBD1 (6 bases). The CDR3 extends over 16 amino acids. V was clipped by 0 bases and J by 2 bases, with 12 bases between them. Germline loops: CDR1 SGHRS, CDR2 YFSETQ. This CDR3 is CASSLGTQGAGNTIYF. In nucleotides, the CDR3 is TGCGCCAGCAGCTTGGGCACACAGGGAGCTGGAAACACCATATATTTT.

On this clone itself: Other nucleotide sequences in the sample specify the same CDR3. This sequence joins TRBV6-5 and TRBJ1-2, with a tentative D call TRBD1 (6 bases). V shed 2 bases and J shed 4 bases, with 11 bases lying between them. CDR1 is MNHEY and CDR2 is SVGAGI in the germline V gene. The CDR3 covers 14 residues. DNA of the CDR3: TGTGCCAGCAGTTACGGAGGACAGCCCTATGGCTACACCTTC. Protein product: CASSYGGQPYGYTF.

The J gene is TRBJ1-1, the V gene TRBV5-6; weak D call: TRBD1 (5 bases). With 4 bases removed from V and 1 base from J, the gap between germline ends came to 17 bases. Germline V gives CDR1 SGHDT, CDR2 YYEEEE. This CDR3 contains 16 residues. The CDR3 nucleotides are TGTGCCAGCAGCCAAATGCCAGGGTGGGGGAACACTGAAGCTTTCTTT. Residues: CASSQMPGWGNTEAFF.

A single count supports this clone. The chain is built from TRBV5-1 and TRBJ1-5; D gene unclear. V dropped 3 bases and J dropped 7 bases, with 17 bases sitting between them. This CDR3 comprises 15 residues. From germline, CDR1 is SGHRS and CDR2 YFSETQ. This CDR3 is CASSSNPGTGQPQHF. CDR3 sequence (DNA): TGCGCCAGCAGCTCCAACCCGGGTACGGGACAGCCCCAGCATTTT. Supplemented by reference TRBV5-1 and TRBJ1-5, the full variable domain reads KAGVTQTPRYLIKTRGQQVTLSCSPISGHRSVSWYQQTPGQGLQFLFEYFSETQRNKGNFPGRFSGRQFSNSRSEMNVSTLELGDSALYLCASSSNPGTGQPQHFGDGTRLSIL.

The chain carries TRBV12-3 or TRBV12-4 and TRBJ2-1; 7 positions agree with TRBD1. J was trimmed by 10 bases and V by 6 bases; bases with no gene match: 9. CDR3 length equals 13 residues. CDR3 sequence (DNA): TGTGCCAGCAGCCGGGACAGCAAGTCGGAGCAGTTCTTC. Amino acid sequence: CASSRDSKSEQFF.

The V and J genes are TRBV5-7 and TRBJ1-3; weak D call: TRBD1 (5 bases). TRBV5-7 is flagged as an ORF with uncertain function. V was clipped by 4 bases and J by 9 bases, with 20 bases between them. The CDR3 contains 15 residues. The CDR3 bases are TGTGCCAGCAGCAGACCGGGACCCGGGAAGGGCACCATATATTTT. Its translation is CASSRPGPGKGTIYF.